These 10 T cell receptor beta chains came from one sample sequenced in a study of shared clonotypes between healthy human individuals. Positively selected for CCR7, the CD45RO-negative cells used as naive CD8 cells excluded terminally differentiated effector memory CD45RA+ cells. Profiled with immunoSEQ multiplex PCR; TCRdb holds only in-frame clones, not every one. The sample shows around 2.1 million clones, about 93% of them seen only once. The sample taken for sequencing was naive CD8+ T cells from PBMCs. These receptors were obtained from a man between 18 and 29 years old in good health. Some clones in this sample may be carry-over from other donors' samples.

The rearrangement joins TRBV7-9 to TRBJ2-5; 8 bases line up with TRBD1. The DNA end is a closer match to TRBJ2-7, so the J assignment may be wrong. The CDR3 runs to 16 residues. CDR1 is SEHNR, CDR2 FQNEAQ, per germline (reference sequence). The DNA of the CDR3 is TGTGCCAGCAGCCAAAGATCGACAGGGGTCTCCTACGAGCAGTACTTC. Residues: CASSQRSTGVSYEQYF.

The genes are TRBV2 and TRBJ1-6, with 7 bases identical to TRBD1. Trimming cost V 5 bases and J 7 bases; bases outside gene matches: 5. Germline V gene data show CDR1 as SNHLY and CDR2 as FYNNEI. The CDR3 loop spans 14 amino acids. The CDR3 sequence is CASSPTGPNSPLHF. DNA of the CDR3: TGTGCCAGCAGTCCGACAGGGCCAAATTCACCCCTCCACTTT.

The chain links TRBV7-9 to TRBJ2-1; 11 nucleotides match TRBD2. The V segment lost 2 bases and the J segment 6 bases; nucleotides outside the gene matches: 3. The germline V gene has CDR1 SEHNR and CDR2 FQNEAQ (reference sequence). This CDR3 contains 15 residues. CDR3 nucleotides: TGTGCCAGCAGCTTACCAACTAGCGGGGGCAATGAGCAGTTCTTC. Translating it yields CASSLPTSGGNEQFF.

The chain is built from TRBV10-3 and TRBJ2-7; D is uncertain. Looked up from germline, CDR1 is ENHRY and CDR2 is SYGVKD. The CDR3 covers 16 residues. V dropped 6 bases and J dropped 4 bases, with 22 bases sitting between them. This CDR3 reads CAIRTGAGRRNYEQYF. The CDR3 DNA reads TGTGCCATCAGAACCGGTGCCGGCAGGAGAAATTACGAGCAGTACTTC.

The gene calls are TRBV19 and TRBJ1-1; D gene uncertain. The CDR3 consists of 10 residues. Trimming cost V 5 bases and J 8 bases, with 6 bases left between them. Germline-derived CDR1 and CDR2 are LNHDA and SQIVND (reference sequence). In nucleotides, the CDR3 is TGTGCCAGTAGTCAGCGCGAAGCTTTCTTT. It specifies CASSQREAFF.

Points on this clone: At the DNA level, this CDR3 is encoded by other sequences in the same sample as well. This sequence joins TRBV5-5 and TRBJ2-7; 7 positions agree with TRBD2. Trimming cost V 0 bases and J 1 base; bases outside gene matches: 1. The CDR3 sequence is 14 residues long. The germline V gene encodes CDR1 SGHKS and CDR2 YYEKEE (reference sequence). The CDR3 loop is CASSLASGSYEQYF. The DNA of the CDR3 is TGTGCCAGCAGCTTGGCTAGCGGATCCTACGAGCAGTACTTC.

The CDR3: CASSVDRANTIYF. CDR3 DNA: TGTGCCAGCAGCGTAGACAGGGCCAACACCATATATTTT. The chain recombines TRBV9 with TRBJ1-3; D is possibly TRBD1 (6 bases). Germline V lookup: CDR1 SGDLS, CDR2 YYNGEE. The CDR3 covers 13 residues. V lost 0 bases, J lost 7 bases, and 8 bases lay in between.

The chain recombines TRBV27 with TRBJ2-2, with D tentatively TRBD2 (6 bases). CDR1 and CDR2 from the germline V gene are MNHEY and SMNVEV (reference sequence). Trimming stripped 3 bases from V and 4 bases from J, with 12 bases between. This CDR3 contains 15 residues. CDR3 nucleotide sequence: TGTGCCAGCAGTTTTATCGGGAGCGGCACCGGGGAGCTGTTTTTT. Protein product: CASSFIGSGTGELFF.

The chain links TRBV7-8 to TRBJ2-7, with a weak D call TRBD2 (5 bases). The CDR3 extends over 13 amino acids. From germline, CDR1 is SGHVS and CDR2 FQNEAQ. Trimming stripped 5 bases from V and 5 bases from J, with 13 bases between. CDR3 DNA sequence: TGTGCCAGCAGCCCCTGGGCCGGGGACGAGCAGTACTTC. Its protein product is CASSPWAGDEQYF. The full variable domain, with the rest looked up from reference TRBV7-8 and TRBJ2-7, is GAGVSQSPRYKVAKRGQDVALRCDPISGHVSLFWYQQALGQGPEFLTYFQNEAQLDKSGLPSDRFFAERPEGSVSTLKIQRTQQEDSAVYLCASSPWAGDEQYFGPGTRLTVT.

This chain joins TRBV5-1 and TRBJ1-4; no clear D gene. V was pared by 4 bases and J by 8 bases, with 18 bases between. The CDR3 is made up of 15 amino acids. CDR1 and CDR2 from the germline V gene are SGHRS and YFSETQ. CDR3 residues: CASSLEGGVGEKLFF. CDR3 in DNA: TGCGCCAGCAGCCTGGAAGGCGGGGTAGGCGAAAAACTGTTTTTT.